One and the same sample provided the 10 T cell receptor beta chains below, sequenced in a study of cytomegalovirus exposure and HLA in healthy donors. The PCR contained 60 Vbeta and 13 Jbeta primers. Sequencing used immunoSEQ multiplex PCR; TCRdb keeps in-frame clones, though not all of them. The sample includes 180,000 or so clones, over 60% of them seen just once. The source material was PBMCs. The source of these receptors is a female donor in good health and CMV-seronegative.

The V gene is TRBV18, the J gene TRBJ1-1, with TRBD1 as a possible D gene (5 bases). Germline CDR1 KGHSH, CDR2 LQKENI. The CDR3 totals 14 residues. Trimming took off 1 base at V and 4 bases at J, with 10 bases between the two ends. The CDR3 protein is CASSPLAGGTEAFF. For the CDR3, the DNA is TGTGCCAGCTCACCACTTGCCGGGGGCACTGAAGCTTTCTTT. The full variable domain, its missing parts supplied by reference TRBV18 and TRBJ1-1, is NAGVMQNPRHLVRRRGQEARLRCSPMKGHSHVYWYRQLPEEGLKFMVYLQKENIIDESGMPKERFSAEFPKEGPSILRIQQVVRGDSAAYFCASSPLAGGTEAFFGQGTRLTVV.

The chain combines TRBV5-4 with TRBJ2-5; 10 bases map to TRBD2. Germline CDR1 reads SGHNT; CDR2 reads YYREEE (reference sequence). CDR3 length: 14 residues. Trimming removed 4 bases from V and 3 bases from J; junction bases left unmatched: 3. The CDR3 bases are TGTGCCAGCAGCCCTGGGACTAGCGAAGAGACCCAGTACTTC. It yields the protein CASSPGTSEETQYF.

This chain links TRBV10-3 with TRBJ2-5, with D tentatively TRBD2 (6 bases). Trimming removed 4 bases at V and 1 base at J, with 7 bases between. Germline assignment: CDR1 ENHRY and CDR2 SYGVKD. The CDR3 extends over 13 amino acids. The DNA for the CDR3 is TGTGCCATCAGTGGGACTACCCAAGAGACCCAGTACTTC. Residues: CAISGTTQETQYF.

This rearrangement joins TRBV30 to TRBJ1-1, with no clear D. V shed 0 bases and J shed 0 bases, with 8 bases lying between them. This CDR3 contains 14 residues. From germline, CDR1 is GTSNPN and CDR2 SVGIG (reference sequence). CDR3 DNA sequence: TGTGCCTGGAGTGTAAACTCTCTGAACACTGAAGCTTTCTTT. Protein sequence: CAWSVNSLNTEAFF.

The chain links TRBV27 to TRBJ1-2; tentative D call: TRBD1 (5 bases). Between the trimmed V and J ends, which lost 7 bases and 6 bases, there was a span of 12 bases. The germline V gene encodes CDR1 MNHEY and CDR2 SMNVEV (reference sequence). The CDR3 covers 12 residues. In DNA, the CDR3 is TGTGCCAGCAAAGCAGGGCGTGATGGCTACACCTTC. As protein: CASKAGRDGYTF.

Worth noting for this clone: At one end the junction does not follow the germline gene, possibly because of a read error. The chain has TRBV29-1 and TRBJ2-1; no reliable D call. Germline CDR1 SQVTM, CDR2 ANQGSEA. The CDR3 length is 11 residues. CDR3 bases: TGCAGCGTTAAAGAGGCGGCTGAGCAGTTCTTC. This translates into CSVKEAAEQFF.

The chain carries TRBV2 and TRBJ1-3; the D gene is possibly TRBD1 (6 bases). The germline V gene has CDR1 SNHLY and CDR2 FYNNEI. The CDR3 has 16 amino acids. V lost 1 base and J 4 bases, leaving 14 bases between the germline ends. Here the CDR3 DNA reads TGTGCCAGCAGTGAAGTAGACAGGATCTCAGGAAACACCATATATTTT. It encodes CASSEVDRISGNTIYF. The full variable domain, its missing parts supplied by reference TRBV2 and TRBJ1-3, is EPEVTQTPSHQVTQMGQEVILRCVPISNHLYFYWYRQILGQKVEFLVSFYNNEISEKSEIFDDQFSVERPDGSNFTLKIRSTKLEDSAMYFCASSEVDRISGNTIYFGEGSWLTVV.

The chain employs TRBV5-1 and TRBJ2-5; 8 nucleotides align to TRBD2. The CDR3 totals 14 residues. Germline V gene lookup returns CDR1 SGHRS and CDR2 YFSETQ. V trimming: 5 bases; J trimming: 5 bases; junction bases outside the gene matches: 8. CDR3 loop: CASRYQTSVETQYF. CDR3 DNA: TGCGCCAGCAGATATCAGACTAGCGTCGAGACCCAGTACTTC.

The CDR3 loop is CASSLAGRYEQYF. The CDR3 DNA is TGTGCCAGCAGCTTGGCTGGTCGCTACGAGCAGTACTTC. The chain couples TRBV7-3 to TRBJ2-7; D unclear. Trimming took off 3 bases at V and 3 bases at J, with 9 bases between the two ends. This CDR3 spans 13 amino acids. CDR1 and CDR2 from the germline V gene are SGHTA and FQGTGA.

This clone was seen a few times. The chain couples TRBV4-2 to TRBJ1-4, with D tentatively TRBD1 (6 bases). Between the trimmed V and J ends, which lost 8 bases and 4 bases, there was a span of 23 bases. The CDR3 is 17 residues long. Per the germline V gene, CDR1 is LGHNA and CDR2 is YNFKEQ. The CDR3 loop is CASGKGGGSRINEKLFF. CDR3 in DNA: TGTGCCAGCGGAAAAGGGGGGGGTTCACGAATTAATGAAAAACTGTTTTTT.